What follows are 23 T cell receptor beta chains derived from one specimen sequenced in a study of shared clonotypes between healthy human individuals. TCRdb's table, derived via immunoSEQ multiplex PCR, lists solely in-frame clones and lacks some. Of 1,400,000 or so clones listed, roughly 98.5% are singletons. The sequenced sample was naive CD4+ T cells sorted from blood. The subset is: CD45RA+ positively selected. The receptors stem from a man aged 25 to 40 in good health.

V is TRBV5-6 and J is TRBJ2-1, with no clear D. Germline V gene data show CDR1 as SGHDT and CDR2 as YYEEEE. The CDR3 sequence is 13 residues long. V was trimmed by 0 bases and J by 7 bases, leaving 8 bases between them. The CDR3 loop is CASSLVAQNEQFF. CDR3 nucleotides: TGTGCCAGCAGCTTGGTGGCCCAAAATGAGCAGTTCTTC.

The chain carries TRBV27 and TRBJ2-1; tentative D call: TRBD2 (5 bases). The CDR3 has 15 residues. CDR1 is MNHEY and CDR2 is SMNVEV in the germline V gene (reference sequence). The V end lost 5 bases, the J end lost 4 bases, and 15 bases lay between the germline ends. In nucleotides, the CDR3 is TGTGCCAGCAGTCCCGGCGGGTCGAGATACAATGAGCAGTTCTTC. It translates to CASSPGGSRYNEQFF.

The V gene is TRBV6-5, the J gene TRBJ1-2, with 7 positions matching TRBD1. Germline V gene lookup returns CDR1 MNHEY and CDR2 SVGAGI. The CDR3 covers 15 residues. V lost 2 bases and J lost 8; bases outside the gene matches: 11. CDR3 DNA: TGTGCCAGCAGTTACCTTCATAGACAGGGCAGCGGCTACACCTTC. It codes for CASSYLHRQGSGYTF.

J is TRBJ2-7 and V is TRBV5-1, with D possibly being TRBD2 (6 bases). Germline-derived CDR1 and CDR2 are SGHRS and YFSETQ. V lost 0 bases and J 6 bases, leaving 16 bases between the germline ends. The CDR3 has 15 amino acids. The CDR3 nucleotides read TGCGCCAGCAGCTTGGGACCAGCGGCCGGGGGCGAGCAGTACTTC. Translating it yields CASSLGPAAGGEQYF.

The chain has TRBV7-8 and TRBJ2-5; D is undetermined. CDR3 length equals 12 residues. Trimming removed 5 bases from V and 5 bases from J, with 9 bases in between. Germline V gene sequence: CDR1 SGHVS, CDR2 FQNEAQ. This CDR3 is CASSPNSETQYF. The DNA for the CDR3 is TGTGCCAGCAGCCCCAACAGTGAGACCCAGTACTTC.

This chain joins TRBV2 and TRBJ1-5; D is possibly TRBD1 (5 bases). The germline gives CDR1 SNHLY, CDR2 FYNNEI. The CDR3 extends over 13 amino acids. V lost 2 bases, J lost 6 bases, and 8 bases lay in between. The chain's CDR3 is CASSERGGQPQHF. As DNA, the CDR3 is TGTGCCAGCAGTGAACGGGGCGGTCAGCCCCAGCATTTT.

Written as DNA, the CDR3 is TGTGCCAGTAAGTCCGACAGCGGAAACTATGGCTACACCTTC. It is translated as CASKSDSGNYGYTF. The rearrangement links TRBV19 to TRBJ1-2; tentatively, D is TRBD1 (5 bases). V gave up 7 bases and J gave up 2 bases, with 14 bases separating them. CDR3 length: 14 amino acids. Germline CDR1 is LNHDA and CDR2 is SQIVND (reference sequence). Based on the CDR3 plus reference TRBV19 and TRBJ1-2, the full variable domain is DGGITQSPKYLFRKEGQNVTLSCEQNLNHDAMYWYRQDPGQGLRLIYYSQIVNDFQKGDIAEGYSVSREKKESFPLTVTSAQKNPTAFYLCASKSDSGNYGYTFGSGTRLTVV.

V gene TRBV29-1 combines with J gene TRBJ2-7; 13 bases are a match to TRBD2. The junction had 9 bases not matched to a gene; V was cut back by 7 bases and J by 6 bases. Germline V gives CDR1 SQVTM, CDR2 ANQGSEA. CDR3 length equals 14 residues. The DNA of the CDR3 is TGCAGCGCCGGACTAGCGGGAGTTAGACGCGAGCAGTACTTC. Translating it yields CSAGLAGVRREQYF.

The CDR3 region is CASSRPSGTVETQYF. The DNA for the CDR3 is TGTGCCAGCAGTCGCCCTAGCGGGACGGTGGAGACCCAGTACTTC. The chain links TRBV14 to TRBJ2-5; 9 bases match TRBD2. Per the germline V gene, CDR1 is SGHDN and CDR2 is FVKESK. Trimming cost V 6 bases and J 5 bases; bases outside gene matches: 10. The CDR3 spans 15 residues.

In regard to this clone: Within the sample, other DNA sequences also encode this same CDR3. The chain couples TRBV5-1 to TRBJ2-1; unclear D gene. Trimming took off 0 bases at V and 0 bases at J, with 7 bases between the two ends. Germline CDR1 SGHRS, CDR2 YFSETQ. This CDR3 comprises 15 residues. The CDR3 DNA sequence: TGCGCCAGCAGCTTGGACCCGGGCTCCTACAATGAGCAGTTCTTC. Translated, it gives CASSLDPGSYNEQFF.

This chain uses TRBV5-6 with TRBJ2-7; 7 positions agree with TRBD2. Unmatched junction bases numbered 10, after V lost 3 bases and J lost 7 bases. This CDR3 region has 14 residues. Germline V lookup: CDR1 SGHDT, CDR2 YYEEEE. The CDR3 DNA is TGTGCCAGCAGCTCGCGGGGAGGGCGTGGAGAGCAGTACTTC. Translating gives CASSSRGGRGEQYF.

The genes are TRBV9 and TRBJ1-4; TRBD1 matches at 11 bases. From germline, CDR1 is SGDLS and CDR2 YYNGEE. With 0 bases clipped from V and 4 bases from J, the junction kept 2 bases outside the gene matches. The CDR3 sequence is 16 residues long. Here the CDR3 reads CASSVGGTGGNEKLFF. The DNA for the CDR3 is TGTGCCAGCAGCGTAGGAGGGACAGGGGGTAATGAAAAACTGTTTTTT.

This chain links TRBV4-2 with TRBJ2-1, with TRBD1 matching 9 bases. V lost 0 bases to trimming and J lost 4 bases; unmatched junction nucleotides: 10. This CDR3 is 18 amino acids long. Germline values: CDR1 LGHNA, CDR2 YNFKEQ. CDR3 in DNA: TGTGCCAGCAGCCAAGAAGGGGCGGGGACAGGGCCGTACAATGAGCAGTTCTTC. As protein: CASSQEGAGTGPYNEQFF.

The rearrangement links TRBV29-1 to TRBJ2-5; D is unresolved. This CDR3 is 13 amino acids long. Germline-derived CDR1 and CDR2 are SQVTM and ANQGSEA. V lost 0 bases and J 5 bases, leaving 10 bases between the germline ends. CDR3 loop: CSVEEGFGETQYF. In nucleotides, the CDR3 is TGCAGCGTTGAAGAAGGTTTCGGGGAGACCCAGTACTTC.

The CDR3 sequence: CASSLGSGRVYEQYF. The CDR3, as DNA: TGTGCCAGCAGCTTGGGGAGCGGGAGGGTATACGAGCAGTACTTC. The chain combines TRBV5-4 with TRBJ2-7; 10 nucleotides agree with TRBD2. This CDR3 region has 15 residues. CDR1 and CDR2 from the germline V gene are SGHNT and YYREEE (reference sequence). V was pared by 0 bases and J by 4 bases, with 4 bases of the junction left unmatched.

The chain's CDR3 is CASRDQRNTEAFF. DNA of the CDR3: TGTGCCAGCAGGGACCAGAGAAACACTGAAGCTTTCTTT. V usage is TRBV27 and J usage is TRBJ1-1; D remains ambiguous. The V end lost 6 bases, the J end lost 2 bases, and 10 bases lay between the germline ends. The CDR3 runs to 13 residues. CDR1 is MNHEY and CDR2 is SMNVEV in the germline V gene (reference sequence).

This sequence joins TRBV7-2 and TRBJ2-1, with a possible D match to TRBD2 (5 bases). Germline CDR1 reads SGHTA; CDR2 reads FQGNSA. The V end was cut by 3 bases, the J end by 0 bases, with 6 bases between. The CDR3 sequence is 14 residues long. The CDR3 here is CASSLGSSYNEQFF. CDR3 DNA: TGTGCCAGCAGCTTGGGGAGCTCCTACAATGAGCAGTTCTTC. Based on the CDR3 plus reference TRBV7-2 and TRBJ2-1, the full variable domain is GAGVSQSPSNKVTEKGKDVELRCDPISGHTALYWYRQSLGQGLEFLIYFQGNSAPDKSGLPSDRFSAERTGGSVSTLTIQRTQQEDSAVYLCASSLGSSYNEQFFGPGTRLTVL.

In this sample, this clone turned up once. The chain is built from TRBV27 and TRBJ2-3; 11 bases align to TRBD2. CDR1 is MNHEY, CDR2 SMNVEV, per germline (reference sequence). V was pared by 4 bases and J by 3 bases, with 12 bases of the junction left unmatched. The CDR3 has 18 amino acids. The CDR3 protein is CASSWTYLAGGPTDTQYF. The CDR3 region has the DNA TGTGCCAGCAGTTGGACCTACTTAGCGGGAGGGCCTACAGATACGCAGTATTTT.

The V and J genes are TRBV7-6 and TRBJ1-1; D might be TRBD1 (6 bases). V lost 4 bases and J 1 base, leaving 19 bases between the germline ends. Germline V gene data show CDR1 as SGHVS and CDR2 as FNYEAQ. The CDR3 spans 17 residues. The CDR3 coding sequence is TGTGCCAGCAGCTGGGGGGCCGGGGGCGCCCAGAACACTGAAGCTTTCTTT. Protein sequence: CASSWGAGGAQNTEAFF.

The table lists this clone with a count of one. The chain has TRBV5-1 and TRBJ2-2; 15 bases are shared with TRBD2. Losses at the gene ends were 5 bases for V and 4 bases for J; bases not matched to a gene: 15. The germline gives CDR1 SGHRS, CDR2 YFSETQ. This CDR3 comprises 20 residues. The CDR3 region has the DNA TGCGCCAGCAGTAGTTTGGGACTAGCGGGAGGCTACGGAGGCACCGGGGAGCTGTTTTTT. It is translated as CASSSLGLAGGYGGTGELFF.

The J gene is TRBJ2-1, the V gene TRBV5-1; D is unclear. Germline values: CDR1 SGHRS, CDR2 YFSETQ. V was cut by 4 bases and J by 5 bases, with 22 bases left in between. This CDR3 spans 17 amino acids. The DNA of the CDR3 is TGCGCCAGCAGCCCGGGCCTGTTGGGCGGACCGGACAATGAGCAGTTCTTC. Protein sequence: CASSPGLLGGPDNEQFF. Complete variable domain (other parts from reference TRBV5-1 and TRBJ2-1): KAGVTQTPRYLIKTRGQQVTLSCSPISGHRSVSWYQQTPGQGLQFLFEYFSETQRNKGNFPGRFSGRQFSNSRSEMNVSTLELGDSALYLCASSPGLLGGPDNEQFFGPGTRLTVL.

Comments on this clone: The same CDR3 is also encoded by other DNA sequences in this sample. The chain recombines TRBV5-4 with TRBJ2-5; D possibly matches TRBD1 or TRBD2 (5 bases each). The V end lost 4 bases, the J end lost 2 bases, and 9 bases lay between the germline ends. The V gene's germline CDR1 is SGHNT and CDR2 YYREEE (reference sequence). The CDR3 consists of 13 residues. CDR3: CASSPRGQETQYF. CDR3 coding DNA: TGTGCCAGCAGCCCGAGGGGACAAGAGACCCAGTACTTC.

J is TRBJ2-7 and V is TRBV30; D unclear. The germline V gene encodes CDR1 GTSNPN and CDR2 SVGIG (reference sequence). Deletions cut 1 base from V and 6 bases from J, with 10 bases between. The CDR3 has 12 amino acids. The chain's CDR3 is CAWSEGYSEQYF. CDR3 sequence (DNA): TGTGCCTGGAGTGAAGGGTACAGCGAGCAGTACTTC.